The 20 T cell receptor beta chains reported below all come from one sample, sequenced in a study of blood T cell repertoires in COVID-19. The method was immunoSEQ multiplex PCR; TCRdb's version includes in-frame clones alone and lacks a portion of them. The sample gives about 240,000 clones, 83% of which show up once; approximately 4% is in the top ten. The sequenced sample was PBMCs or T cells enriched from blood (not recorded which). The receptors were sampled from a woman in her thirties or forties who had been exposed to COVID-19.

The V gene is TRBV27, the J gene TRBJ2-2; D may be TRBD2 (5 bases). V lost 6 bases to trimming and J lost 4 bases, with 15 bases between them. Germline CDR1 and CDR2: MNHEY and SMNVEV (reference sequence). The CDR3 totals 15 residues. The CDR3 DNA reads as TGTGCCAGCAGACGGGATACCGGGTCCACCGGGGAGCTGTTTTTT. This gives the protein CASRRDTGSTGELFF.

This clone occurred once. The rearrangement joins TRBV9 to TRBJ1-1; no clear D. Trimming took off 3 bases at V and 4 bases at J, with 19 bases between the two ends. The CDR3 runs to 16 residues. The germline V gene encodes CDR1 SGDLS and CDR2 YYNGEE. The CDR3 DNA follows: TGTGCCAGCAGCGCAACCCCTACAGTGAAGCTCACTGAAGCTTTCTTT. It codes for CASSATPTVKLTEAFF. The full variable domain, with the rest looked up from reference TRBV9 and TRBJ1-1, is DSGVTQTPKHLITATGQRVTLRCSPRSGDLSVYWYQQSLDQGLQFLIQYYNGEERAKGNILERFSAQQFPDLHSELNLSSLELGDSALYFCASSATPTVKLTEAFFGQGTRLTVV.

The chain recombines TRBV3-1 (or the pseudogene TRBV3-2) with TRBJ2-5, with 7 bases matching TRBD2. Per the germline V gene, CDR1 is LGHDT and CDR2 is YNNKEL (reference sequence). With 2 bases clipped from V and 2 bases from J, the junction kept 2 bases outside the gene matches. This CDR3 is 14 amino acids long. The CDR3 DNA sequence: TGTGCCAGCAGCCAACCGCGGGGGCAAGAGACCCAGTACTTC. Translated: CASSQPRGQETQYF.

The chain uses TRBV5-6 and TRBJ1-4, with 8 nucleotides matching TRBD1. J gave up 8 bases and V 4 bases, and 7 bases lay outside the gene matches. Germline V gene data show CDR1 as SGHDT and CDR2 as YYEEEE. The CDR3 totals 14 residues. This chain's CDR3 is CASSPGQGQEKLFF. For the CDR3, the DNA is TGTGCCAGCAGCCCTGGACAGGGCCAGGAAAAACTGTTTTTT.

This clone was seen once. The rearrangement joins TRBV6-5 to TRBJ1-5; 10 nucleotides align to TRBD1. The CDR3 runs 16 residues. The germline CDR1 and CDR2 sequences are MNHEY and SVGAGI. V shed 4 bases and J 3 bases; nucleotides not matched to a gene: 6. DNA for the CDR3: TGTGCCAGCAGTTTTCGACAGGGGGCGTACAATCAGCCCCAGCATTTT. This codes for CASSFRQGAYNQPQHF.

This clone appeared a single time. The V gene is TRBV6-1, the J gene TRBJ1-6; D remains ambiguous. Trimming removed 3 bases at V and 0 bases at J, with 15 bases between. Per germline, CDR1 MNHNS and CDR2 SASEGT. The CDR3 is 18 residues long. CDR3: CASSELAASSSYNSPLHF. DNA of the CDR3: TGTGCCAGCAGTGAGTTGGCAGCGAGTAGCTCCTATAATTCACCCCTCCACTTT.

On this clone: The sample has other DNA sequences that encode this CDR3 too. The rearrangement links TRBV5-6 to TRBJ1-1; D is perhaps TRBD1 (6 bases). The germline V gene has CDR1 SGHDT and CDR2 YYEEEE. This CDR3 spans 13 amino acids. Trimming removed 5 bases from V and 0 bases from J, with 8 bases in between. CDR3 loop: CASSGQLNTEAFF. The CDR3 DNA reads as TGTGCCAGCAGTGGACAGTTGAACACTGAAGCTTTCTTT. Combining the CDR3 with reference TRBV5-6 and TRBJ1-1 gives the whole variable domain DAGVTQSPTHLIKTRGQQVTLRCSPKSGHDTVSWYQQALGQGPQFIFQYYEEEERQRGNFPDRFSGHQFPNYSSELNVNALLLGDSALYLCASSGQLNTEAFFGQGTRLTVV.

The chain joins TRBV18 to TRBJ2-3, with D maybe TRBD1 (7 bases). The germline V gene encodes CDR1 KGHSH and CDR2 LQKENI. Trimming removed 3 bases from V and 2 bases from J, with 12 bases in between. The CDR3 length is 15 residues. The chain's CDR3 is CASSPQGEVTDTQYF. CDR3 in DNA: TGTGCCAGCTCACCCCAGGGGGAGGTCACAGATACGCAGTATTTT.

This chain links TRBV13 with TRBJ2-2, with TRBD1 identical over 7 bases. The V gene end was trimmed by 6 bases and the J gene end by 3 bases; junction bases not matched to a gene: 4. The CDR3 covers 14 residues. Germline CDR1 reads PRHDT; CDR2 reads FYEKMQ (reference sequence). The CDR3 nucleotides read TGTGCCAGCAGACCCGGGACAGACACCGGGGAGCTGTTTTTT. This translates into CASRPGTDTGELFF.

This clone was seen only once. V is TRBV7-8 and J is TRBJ2-3, with 8 bases matching TRBD2. CDR1 and CDR2 (germline): SGHVS, FQNEAQ. V trimming: 8 bases; J trimming: 2 bases; junction bases outside the gene matches: 9. CDR3 length: 15 residues. The CDR3 bases are TGTGCCAGCCGACGGCGGGGGGCCCCCACAGATACGCAGTATTTT. Its translation: CASRRRGAPTDTQYF.

This clone was observed once. The chain recombines TRBV28 with TRBJ1-1; 9 nucleotides match TRBD1. CDR3 length: 17 amino acids. Germline-derived CDR1 and CDR2 are MDHEN and SYDVKM. V lost 5 bases to trimming and J lost 2 bases; unmatched junction nucleotides: 12. In DNA, the CDR3 is TGTGCCAGCAGTCTCGACTCCACAGGGGGCTTTAACACTGAAGCTTTCTTT. Encoded protein: CASSLDSTGGFNTEAFF. The complete variable domain, with remaining parts taken from reference TRBV28 and TRBJ1-1, reads DVKVTQSSRYLVKRTGEKVFLECVQDMDHENMFWYRQDPGLGLRLIYFSYDVKMKEKGDIPEGYSVSREKKERFSLILESASTNQTSMYLCASSLDSTGGFNTEAFFGQGTRLTVV.

The chain links TRBV25-1 to TRBJ1-4, with 7 bases that match TRBD1. The CDR3 sequence is 15 residues long. The ends lost 4 bases at V and 7 bases at J; junction bases unmatched: 9. Germline V gene sequence: CDR1 MGHDK, CDR2 SYGVNS. The chain's CDR3 is CASSAPGQTSEKLFF. CDR3 coding DNA: TGTGCCAGCAGTGCCCCGGGACAGACAAGTGAAAAACTGTTTTTT.

This clone was counted only a few times. The chain joins TRBV2 to TRBJ2-1; 8 nucleotides line up with TRBD1. Germline lookup yields CDR1 SNHLY and CDR2 FYNNEI. The V segment lost 6 bases and the J segment 1 base; nucleotides outside the gene matches: 5. The CDR3 is made up of 15 amino acids. This chain's CDR3 is CASRTGAGSYNEQFF. Written as DNA, the CDR3 is TGTGCCAGCAGGACAGGGGCCGGTTCCTACAATGAGCAGTTCTTC.

The chain has TRBV2 and TRBJ1-1; D uncertain. Germline assignment: CDR1 SNHLY and CDR2 FYNNEI. V shed 3 bases and J shed 4 bases, with 3 bases lying between them. The length of the CDR3 is 11 residues. For the CDR3, the DNA is TGTGCCAGCAGTGAGAGCACTGAAGCTTTCTTT. This gives the protein CASSESTEAFF.

This clone was seen a single time. This chain links TRBV29-1 with TRBJ1-1; 8 positions agree with TRBD1. The CDR3 runs to 13 residues. Trimming took 7 bases from V and 4 from J; bases not matched to a gene: 8. Germline assignment: CDR1 SQVTM and CDR2 ANQGSEA. The CDR3 protein is CSGTQGASTEAFF. The DNA for the CDR3 is TGCAGCGGGACCCAGGGGGCGAGCACTGAAGCTTTCTTT.

The chain combines TRBV4-3 with TRBJ2-1; D uncertain. V gave up 0 bases and J gave up 8 bases, with 8 bases separating them. Per germline, CDR1 LGHNA and CDR2 YSLEER. The CDR3 loop spans 13 amino acids. Written as DNA, the CDR3 is TGCGCCAGCAGCCAAGAGGCTGCCTATGAGCAGTTCTTC. Protein: CASSQEAAYEQFF.

This chain uses TRBV6-5 with TRBJ2-3; TRBD1 is a possible D gene (5 bases). The V and J ends lost 2 bases and 0 bases respectively, with 9 bases between them. The CDR3 loop spans 15 amino acids. The V gene's germline CDR1 is MNHEY and CDR2 SVGAGI. CDR3 sequence reads: CASSYAAGSTDTQYF. Written as DNA, the CDR3 is TGTGCCAGCAGTTACGCGGCAGGGAGCACAGATACGCAGTATTTT.

The V and J genes are TRBV18 and TRBJ2-5; no clear D gene. V was pared by 7 bases and J by 1 base, with 7 bases between. The CDR3 is made up of 12 amino acids. Germline lookup yields CDR1 KGHSH and CDR2 LQKENI. The DNA of the CDR3 is TGTGCCAGCTGCGCTAGCCAAGAGACCCAGTACTTC. Protein product: CASCASQETQYF.

The chain couples TRBV11-2 to TRBJ2-1; unclear D gene. Trimming pared 3 bases from V and 4 bases from J, leaving 10 bases between. CDR1 is SGHAT and CDR2 is FQNNGV in the germline V gene. The CDR3 sequence is 14 residues long. The CDR3 bases are TGTGCCAGCAGCTTGGCCTCGGAGTACAATGAGCAGTTCTTC. Its translation is CASSLASEYNEQFF. The full variable domain, in which reference TRBV11-2 and TRBJ2-1 provide the parts outside the CDR3, is EAGVAQSPRYKIIEKRQSVAFWCNPISGHATLYWYQQILGQGPKLLIQFQNNGVVDDSQLPKDRFSAERLKGVDSTLKIQPAKLEDSAVYLCASSLASEYNEQFFGPGTRLTVL.

This rearrangement joins TRBV1 to TRBJ1-6; the D call in the table, TRBD1, was not verified against the DNA. TRBV1 counts as a pseudogene. The length of the CDR3 is 15 residues. The CDR3 protein is CTSSPLGAPDSPLHF. The CDR3 DNA sequence: TGCACCAGCAGCCCTTTGGGCGCACCAGATTCACCCCTCCACTTT.